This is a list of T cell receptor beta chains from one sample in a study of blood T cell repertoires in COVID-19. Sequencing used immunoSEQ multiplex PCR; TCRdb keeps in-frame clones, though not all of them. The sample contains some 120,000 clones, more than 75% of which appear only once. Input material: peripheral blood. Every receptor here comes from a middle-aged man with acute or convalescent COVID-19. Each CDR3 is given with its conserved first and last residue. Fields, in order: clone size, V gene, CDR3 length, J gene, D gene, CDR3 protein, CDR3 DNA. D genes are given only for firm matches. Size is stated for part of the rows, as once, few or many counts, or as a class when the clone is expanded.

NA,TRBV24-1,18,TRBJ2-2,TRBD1,CATSDLRGQGTNTGELFF,TGTGCCACCAGTGATTTGCGGGGACAGGGGACGAACACCGGGGAGCTGTTTTTT
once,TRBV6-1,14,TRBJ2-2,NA,CASSERQVTGELFF,TGTGCCAGCAGTGAACGCCAGGTCACCGGGGAGCTGTTTTTT
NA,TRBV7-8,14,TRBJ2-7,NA,CASSLVRGSYEQYF,TGTGCCAGCAGCTTAGTTAGAGGGTCCTACGAGCAGTACTTC
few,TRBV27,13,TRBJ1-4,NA,CASSLGGQKKLFF,TGTGCCAGCAGTTTGGGGGGGCAGAAAAAACTGTTTTTT
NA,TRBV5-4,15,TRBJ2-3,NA,CASSPGTRSTDTQYF,TGTGCCAGCAGCCCCGGGACAAGAAGCACAGATACGCAGTATTTT
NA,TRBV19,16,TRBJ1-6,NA,CASSVAYRVGRSPLHF,TGTGCCAGTAGTGTGGCTTATCGGGTGGGGAGATCACCCCTCCACTTT
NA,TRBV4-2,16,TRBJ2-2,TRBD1,CASSPLGGQDTGELFF,TGTGCCAGCAGCCCTCTAGGGGGACAGGACACCGGGGAGCTGTTTTTT
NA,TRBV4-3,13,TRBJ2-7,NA,CASSPGTPYEQYF,TGCGCCAGCAGCCCGGGGACACCTTACGAGCAGTACTTC
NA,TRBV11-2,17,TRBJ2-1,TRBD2,CASSLTSGGASGNEQFF,TGTGCCAGCAGCTTAACTAGCGGGGGGGCAAGTGGAAATGAGCAGTTCTTC
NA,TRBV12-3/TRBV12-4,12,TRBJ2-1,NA,CASTRRDNEQFF,TGTGCCAGCACTAGGCGGGACAATGAGCAGTTCTTC
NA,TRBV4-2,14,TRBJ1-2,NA,CASSLAGTREGYTF,TGTGCCAGCAGCCTCGCAGGGACACGGGAAGGCTACACCTTC
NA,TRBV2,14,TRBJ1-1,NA,CASSANSGNTEAFF,TGTGCCAGCAGTGCCAACAGTGGGAACACTGAAGCTTTCTTT
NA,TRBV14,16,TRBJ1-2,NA,CATADTRTVVSYGYTF,TGTGCCACCGCGGATACGAGGACAGTAGTTAGCTATGGCTACACCTTC
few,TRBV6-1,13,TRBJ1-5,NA,CASSDVPNQPQHF,TGTGCCAGCAGTGATGTCCCGAATCAGCCCCAGCATTTT
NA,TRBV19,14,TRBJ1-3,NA,CASNPGHTGNTIYF,TGTGCCAGTAATCCGGGACATACTGGAAACACCATATATTTT
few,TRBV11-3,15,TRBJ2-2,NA,CASSLDGGYTGELFF,TGTGCCAGCAGCTTAGATGGCGGGTACACCGGGGAGCTGTTTTTT
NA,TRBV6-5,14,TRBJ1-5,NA,CASKGGVGNQPQHF,TGTGCCAGCAAGGGCGGGGTTGGAAATCAGCCCCAGCATTTT
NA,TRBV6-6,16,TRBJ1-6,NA,CASTPFSRSYNSPLHF,TGTGCCAGCACCCCTTTTTCCCGCTCCTATAATTCACCCCTCCACTTT
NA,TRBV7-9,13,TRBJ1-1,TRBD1,CASNRDSHTEAFF,TGTGCCAGCAACCGGGACAGTCACACTGAAGCTTTCTTT
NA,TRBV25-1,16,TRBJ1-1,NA,CASSDDVAGPDTEAFF,TGTGCCAGCAGTGATGATGTGGCAGGTCCTGACACTGAAGCTTTCTTT
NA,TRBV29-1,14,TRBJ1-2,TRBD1,CSVLGDRLFYGYTF,TGCAGCGTCCTGGGGGACAGATTGTTCTATGGCTACACCTTC
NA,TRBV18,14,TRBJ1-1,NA,CASSQGLGNTEAFF,TGTGCCAGCTCACAGGGACTGGGGAACACTGAAGCTTTCTTT
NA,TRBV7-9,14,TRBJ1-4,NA,CASSLDGGNEKLFF,TGTGCCAGCAGCTTAGACGGGGGTAATGAAAAACTGTTTTTT
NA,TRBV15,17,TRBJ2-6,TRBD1,CATSSWTGLSGANVLTF,TGTGCCACCAGCTCCTGGACAGGCTTGTCTGGGGCCAACGTCCTGACTTTC
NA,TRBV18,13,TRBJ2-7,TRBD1,CASSLGQGDEQYF,TGTGCCAGCTCACTCGGACAGGGGGACGAGCAGTACTTC
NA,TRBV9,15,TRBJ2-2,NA,CASSFRDTLTGELFF,TGTGCCAGCAGCTTCCGGGACACCCTCACCGGGGAGCTGTTTTTT